This T cell receptor (beta chain) was captured by sequencing in a study of blood T cells in healthy people across ages. Study outcomes and limitations: Without sorted subsets, naive and antigen-experienced compartments could not be conclusively compared.

As regards this clonotype: Its antigen remains unknown.

A sample-barcoded 5' primer and a J-beta primer mix were used in a second PCR of roughly 6 to 11 cycles. TCRdb used MiXCR to reprocess the 5' RACE reads, holding one entry per CDR3 protein. In the table there are hundreds of thousands of distinct CDR3 sequences, approximately 30% of which are singletons. Germline CDR1 MGHRA, CDR2 YSYEKL. V shed 3 bases, J shed 7 bases, and the junction held 7 bases outside the gene matches. The CDR3 contains 16 residues. Each donor was a healthy Caucasian individual from Russia, aged about 6 to 100. This sequence joins TRBV4-1 and TRBJ1-6; 9 nucleotides line up with TRBD1. This TCR came from a woman of 80 years or more in good health. What was sequenced was blood. This CDR3 is CASSQEGQGSNSPLHF. The DNA for the CDR3 is TGCGCCAGCAGCCAGGAAGGACAGGGGTCAAATTCACCCCTCCACTTT.